The 29 T cell receptor beta chains reported below all come from one sample, sequenced in a study of regulatory T cells in long-lasting Graves disease. Investigators prepared the TCR beta libraries by applying iRepertoire HTBI primers and Arm-PCR of CDR3 regions. Each CDR3 protein gets one entry after TCRdb re-called the multiplex PCR reads with MiXCR. The repertoire holds hundreds of thousands of distinct CDR3 sequences, with around 15% as singletons. Stated time point: newly diagnosed GD, antithyroid drugs for less than 3 months. Isolated PBMC RNA provided the starting material for the TCR library. The sample was also linked to a second study, of T cells in Graves' hyperthyroidism and ophthalmopathy.

The sample here was peripheral blood mononuclear cells (PBMCs), taken at new diagnosis, from a patient treated with antithyroid drugs. The receptor set was obtained from a woman aged 35-65 years with Graves disease.

This clonotype was seen more than once but under ten times. V is TRBV20-1 and J is TRBJ2-1, with 13 bases matching TRBD2. Trimming took 6 bases from V and 9 from J; bases not matched to a gene: 5. Germline V CDR1 and CDR2: DFQATT, SNEGSKA (reference sequence). The CDR3 is 13 residues long. The CDR3 loop is CSAHGLAGVEQFF. DNA for the CDR3: TGCAGTGCCCATGGACTAGCGGGGGTTGAGCAGTTCTTC.

This chain connects TRBV20-1 to TRBJ1-3; D remains unclear. Trimming took off 2 bases at V and 3 bases at J, with 8 bases between the two ends. CDR1 and CDR2 from the germline V gene are DFQATT and SNEGSKA (reference sequence). The length of the CDR3 is 13 residues. The CDR3 DNA follows: TGCAGTGCTAGATCTTCAGTTGGAAACACCATATATTTT. This gives the protein CSARSSVGNTIYF.

This clonotype showed up many times. V usage is TRBV20-1 and J usage is TRBJ1-4; D not certain. The ends were cut back, 1 base at V and 10 bases at J, with 13 bases in the middle. Per the germline V gene, CDR1 is DFQATT and CDR2 is SNEGSKA (reference sequence). CDR3 length: 13 residues. The CDR3 DNA follows: TGCAGTGCTAGAGTAGGGCAGGTAGCAAAACTGTTTTTT. This translates into CSARVGQVAKLFF.

The rearrangement joins TRBV6-5 to TRBJ1-4; D gene uncertain. Germline values: CDR1 MNHEY, CDR2 SVGAGI. The CDR3 has 15 amino acids. V was pared by 2 bases and J by 5 bases, with 12 bases between. This chain's CDR3 is CASSYEPRRNEKLFF. The CDR3 coding sequence is TGTGCCAGCAGTTACGAGCCGAGGAGAAATGAAAAACTGTTTTTT.

This chain links TRBV2 with TRBJ1-2; maybe TRBD1 (5 bases). With 2 bases removed from V and 5 bases from J, the gap between germline ends came to 12 bases. The CDR3 extends over 14 amino acids. From germline, CDR1 is SNHLY and CDR2 FYNNEI. CDR3: CASSELGTEYGYTF. The CDR3 coding sequence is TGTGCCAGCAGTGAACTTGGGACGGAATATGGCTACACCTTC.

This clonotype was detected many times. The CDR3 sequence is CASGLGQGFYNEQFF. DNA for the CDR3: TGTGCTAGTGGTTTGGGACAGGGGTTCTACAATGAGCAGTTCTTC. The gene calls are TRBV12-5 and TRBJ2-1, with 8 bases that match TRBD1. Germline CDR1 reads LGHNT; CDR2 reads FRNRAP. The V and J ends lost 1 base and 3 bases, in that order; junction bases with no gene match: 2. This CDR3 region has 15 residues.

The rearrangement links TRBV6-9 to TRBJ2-1; D unresolved. This CDR3 spans 11 amino acids. Deletions cut 4 bases from V and 9 bases from J, with 7 bases between. The germline gives CDR1 MNHGY, CDR2 SVAAGI. The CDR3 nucleotides are TGTGCCAGCAGTTCCCGAACTGAGCAGTTCTTC. Translation: CASSSRTEQFF.

At least ten counts were recorded for this clonotype. This sequence joins TRBV3-1 and TRBJ1-2, with a tentative D call TRBD1 (5 bases). The V gene's germline CDR1 is LGHDT and CDR2 YNNKEL (reference sequence). The CDR3 spans 15 residues. V lost 0 bases and J lost 4, with 12 bases in between. The CDR3 DNA reads TGTGCCAGCAGCCAAGATCTTTGGGGCACCTATGGCTACACCTTC. It specifies CASSQDLWGTYGYTF.

This clonotype has ten or more counts. The chain recombines TRBV30 with TRBJ2-7, with D uncertain. V gave up 0 bases and J gave up 5 bases, with 14 bases separating them. Per germline, CDR1 GTSNPN and CDR2 SVGIG (reference sequence). This CDR3 has 14 residues. Written as DNA, the CDR3 is TGTGCCTGGAGTGTACTCTCCCATATCGACGAGCAGTACTTC. Translation gives CAWSVLSHIDEQYF.

This clonotype appeared many times. The chain couples TRBV2 to TRBJ2-7; tentative D call: TRBD1 (5 bases). CDR3 length equals 13 residues. Germline assignment: CDR1 SNHLY and CDR2 FYNNEI. V lost 7 bases to trimming and J lost 2 bases, with 12 bases between them. The CDR3 nucleotides read TGTGCCAGCATCTCAGGGCTAACCTACGAGCAGTACTTC. Amino acid sequence: CASISGLTYEQYF.

This clonotype was observed a few times. V and J are TRBV30 and TRBJ2-7, with D possibly TRBD2 on 5 matching bases. The CDR3 length is 11 residues. Germline CDR1 and CDR2: GTSNPN and SVGIG (reference sequence). The V and J ends lost 7 bases and 2 bases respectively, with 9 bases between them. The CDR3 bases are TGTGCCTCGGCGGGTACCTACGAGCAGTACTTC. Its protein is CASAGTYEQYF.

This clonotype has at least ten counts. The V gene is TRBV4-1, the J gene TRBJ1-5; possibly TRBD1 for D (5 bases). This CDR3 contains 15 residues. Germline V gives CDR1 MGHRA, CDR2 YSYEKL. Trimming removed 3 bases from V and 0 bases from J, with 9 bases in between. CDR3 DNA sequence: TGCGCCAGCAGCCACCAGGGCCTTAGCAATCAGCCCCAGCATTTT. It codes for CASSHQGLSNQPQHF.

The chain employs TRBV5-1 and TRBJ1-5; the D is unclear. The CDR3 is 13 amino acids. Trimming shortened V by 3 bases and J by 7 bases, and 11 bases separated the two germline ends. Germline assignment: CDR1 SGHRS and CDR2 YFSETQ. CDR3 protein: CASSWTPGQPQHF. The CDR3 DNA sequence: TGCGCCAGCAGCTGGACCCCGGGACAGCCCCAGCATTTT.

This clonotype was counted a few times. The rearrangement uses TRBV6-1 and TRBJ2-5; D is perhaps TRBD2 (6 bases). This CDR3 comprises 13 residues. Trimming pared 2 bases from V and 5 bases from J, leaving 9 bases between. Germline CDR1 and CDR2: MNHNS and SASEGT. The CDR3, as DNA: TGTGCCAGCAGTGAACGGGACTGGGAGACCCAGTACTTC. Its translation is CASSERDWETQYF.

This chain links TRBV7-3 with TRBJ2-1; 8 nucleotides line up with TRBD2. The CDR3 extends over 14 amino acids. The V and J ends lost 4 bases and 6 bases, in that order; junction bases with no gene match: 5. CDR1 and CDR2 from the germline V gene are SGHTA and FQGTGA. The CDR3 DNA sequence: TGTGCCAGCAGCTCGGGACTAGAAGGCAATGAGCAGTTCTTC. Translating it yields CASSSGLEGNEQFF.

The chain recombines TRBV7-9 with TRBJ1-6; tentative D call: TRBD1 (5 bases). V was clipped by 1 base and J by 0 bases, with 13 bases between them. Germline CDR1 SEHNR, CDR2 FQNEAQ (reference sequence). The CDR3 contains 18 residues. The CDR3 spells CASSLGGRTSSYNSPLHF. The CDR3 DNA reads as TGTGCCAGCAGCTTAGGGGGCAGGACAAGCTCCTATAATTCACCCCTCCACTTT.

This clonotype was seen many times. This chain connects TRBV28 to TRBJ1-6; maybe TRBD1 (5 bases). Germline loops: CDR1 MDHEN, CDR2 SYDVKM. CDR3 length equals 14 residues. V was clipped by 7 bases and J by 0 bases, with 7 bases between them. The CDR3: CASIRGSYNSPLHF. The CDR3 nucleotides are TGTGCCAGCATTAGGGGCTCCTATAATTCACCCCTCCACTTT.

This rearrangement joins TRBV7-9 to TRBJ2-7, with 8 nucleotides matching TRBD2. Germline V lookup: CDR1 SEHNR, CDR2 FQNEAQ (reference sequence). Trimming cost V 6 bases and J 4 bases; bases outside gene matches: 14. CDR3 length: 16 amino acids. In DNA, the CDR3 is TGTGCCAGCAGTTCAGCCGGGGGGGCAAGAAATTACGAGCAGTACTTC. Protein: CASSSAGGARNYEQYF.

Many counts were recorded for this clonotype. The chain recombines TRBV20-1 with TRBJ2-5; D is unclear. V was cut by 5 bases and J by 2 bases, with 12 bases left in between. This CDR3 has 13 amino acids. Germline V CDR1 and CDR2: DFQATT, SNEGSKA (reference sequence). CDR3 sequence: CSAGGPAQETQYF. The CDR3 DNA reads TGCAGTGCTGGCGGCCCAGCACAAGAGACCCAGTACTTC.

This clonotype was counted between two and nine times. The V call is TRBV27, the J call TRBJ1-1, with D possibly matching TRBD1 (6 bases). With 3 bases removed from V and 0 bases from J, the gap between germline ends came to 14 bases. This CDR3 contains 16 residues. The V gene's germline CDR1 is MNHEY and CDR2 SMNVEV (reference sequence). In nucleotides, the CDR3 is TGTGCCAGCAGTTTCCGCCGGGACATACTGAACACTGAAGCTTTCTTT. Residues: CASSFRRDILNTEAFF.

Details on this clonotype: Just one base apart from a much larger clone, this may be a read error. The chain joins TRBV3-1 to TRBJ1-1; D unclear. This CDR3 spans 14 amino acids. Germline-derived CDR1 and CDR2 are LGHDT and YNNKEL (reference sequence). Trimming took off 1 base at V and 4 bases at J, with 10 bases between the two ends. The CDR3 region is CASSQVGDSTEAFF. In DNA form, the CDR3 reads TGTGCCAGCAGCCAAGTTGGGGATTCCACTGAAGCTTTCTTT.

This clonotype was seen ten or more times. The CDR3 DNA sequence: TGTGCCAGCTCACCGGGGCAGACCAACACTGAAGCTTTCTTT. Translation gives CASSPGQTNTEAFF. The gene calls are TRBV18 and TRBJ1-1; D is perhaps TRBD1 (5 bases). The CDR3 contains 14 residues. Germline loops: CDR1 KGHSH, CDR2 LQKENI. The germline V and J ends were trimmed by 3 bases and 2 bases, with 10 bases remaining between them.

This clonotype was detected ten times or more. Relative to the germline gene, one junction end is altered; a read error may explain this. The chain combines TRBV11-2 with TRBJ2-7; weak D call: TRBD1 (6 bases). The CDR3 runs 11 residues. Germline lookup yields CDR1 SGHAT and CDR2 FQNNGV. CDR3 in DNA: TGTGCCAGCAGCTTAAGTTCGGACAGTTTTTTC. This gives the protein CASSLSSDSFF.

In its sample, this clonotype was seen a few times. This chain connects TRBV6-1 to TRBJ2-1; 13 nucleotides agree with TRBD2. This CDR3 has 15 residues. The germline V gene has CDR1 MNHNS and CDR2 SASEGT. The trim removed 4 bases at V and 7 bases at J, leaving 4 bases unmatched. The CDR3 is CASSVLAGGPNEQFF. DNA for the CDR3: TGTGCCAGCAGTGTACTAGCGGGGGGGCCTAATGAGCAGTTCTTC.

This clonotype has at least ten counts. The chain employs TRBV28 and TRBJ1-6; TRBD1 agrees at 10 bases. Trimming at V came to 7 bases and at J to 10 bases, leaving 7 bases not matched to a gene. Germline CDR1 is MDHEN and CDR2 is SYDVKM. This CDR3 region has 14 residues. Here the CDR3 reads CASNPTGGWSPLHF. CDR3 coding DNA: TGTGCCAGCAACCCGACAGGGGGCTGGTCACCCCTCCACTTT.

This clonotype was counted between two and nine times. This sequence joins TRBV6-5 and TRBJ1-2, with a weak D call TRBD1 (5 bases). CDR1 MNHEY and CDR2 SVGAGI come from the germline V gene. V was trimmed by 4 bases and J by 4 bases, leaving 16 bases between them. This CDR3 is built from 15 residues. CDR3 residues: CASSSTFRDFYGYTF. CDR3 DNA: TGTGCCAGCAGTTCAACCTTCAGGGACTTCTATGGCTACACCTTC.

On this clonotype: Possible read error: a much larger clone is one base away. CDR3 sequence (DNA): TGTGCCAACAGCTTAAGGCCAAGGGGAAGGGGCCAGCCCCAGCATTTT. It translates to CANSLRPRGRGQPQHF. V is TRBV11-2 and J is TRBJ1-5, with D maybe TRBD1 (5 bases). Germline V CDR1 and CDR2: SGHAT, FQNNGV. The CDR3 extends over 16 amino acids.

This clonotype was seen ten or more times. The chain is built from TRBV2 and TRBJ1-2, with D unresolved. The CDR3 is 16 amino acids. CDR1 is SNHLY, CDR2 FYNNEI, per germline. V was trimmed by 6 bases and J by 2 bases, leaving 19 bases between them. The DNA for the CDR3 is TGTGCCAGCAGGGCAAAAATCCTCCAGCCGAACTATGGCTACACCTTC. Protein sequence: CASRAKILQPNYGYTF.

This clonotype was recorded many times. The chain recombines TRBV5-1 with TRBJ2-3; D perhaps matches TRBD2 (6 bases). Germline loops: CDR1 SGHRS, CDR2 YFSETQ. The CDR3 is 13 residues long. Trimming took off 5 bases at V and 2 bases at J, with 9 bases between the two ends. CDR3 coding DNA: TGCGCCAGCAGGTCGCGGGACACAGATACGCAGTATTTT. Encoded protein: CASRSRDTDTQYF.